The rows below give T cell receptor beta chains drawn from one sample of a study of cytomegalovirus exposure and HLA in healthy donors. Data came from immunoSEQ multiplex PCR; TCRdb stores just in-frame clones and leaves some out. The sample includes about 160,000 clones, roughly 80% seen only once; the top ten take approximately 7%. What was sequenced was PBMCs. These receptors were obtained from a woman in her twenties or thirties in good health and CMV-seropositive. Each CDR3 is given with its conserved first and last residue. Each record gives: V gene, CDR3 protein.

v_call: TRBV9
cdr3_aa: CASSVGTTGNTIYF

v_call: TRBV27
cdr3_aa: CASSRGAGANVLTF

v_call: TRBV7-2
cdr3_aa: CASSSRQSPFQETQYF

v_call: TRBV5-1
cdr3_aa: CASSLAPSGGETQYF

v_call: TRBV29-1
cdr3_aa: CSVATGLNTEAFF

v_call: TRBV6-1
cdr3_aa: CASSVRGGPQETQYF

v_call: TRBV7-9
cdr3_aa: CASSLSGRGETYEQYF

v_call: TRBV6-5
cdr3_aa: CASSDSTNQPQHF

v_call: TRBV4-3
cdr3_aa: CASSPHRGQGEQYF

v_call: TRBV4-1
cdr3_aa: CASSRTGTNEKLFF

v_call: TRBV10-3
cdr3_aa: CAISDRLTGRYGYTF

v_call: TRBV5-1
cdr3_aa: CASSFAGTSSGEQYF

v_call: TRBV28
cdr3_aa: CASSLGPGETRANVLTF

v_call: TRBV20-1
cdr3_aa: CSALYNEQFF

v_call: TRBV7-6
cdr3_aa: CASSLLRTGQETQYF

v_call: TRBV28
cdr3_aa: CASQSGTANTEAFF

v_call: TRBV9
cdr3_aa: CASSSGGSGTGELFF

v_call: TRBV18
cdr3_aa: CASSPPNSKQALQTLHF

v_call: TRBV5-1
cdr3_aa: CASSSGTGSEKLFF

v_call: TRBV7-2
cdr3_aa: CASSFRGTDTQYF

v_call: TRBV5-4
cdr3_aa: CASSLQPGTALTEAFF

v_call: TRBV19
cdr3_aa: CASSEDRGRDYGYTF

v_call: TRBV25-1
cdr3_aa: CASSDRDRSGNTEAFF

v_call: TRBV11-3
cdr3_aa: CASSLGQGTGEQYF